The 6 T cell receptor beta chains below come from one sample, sequenced in a study of T cell responses to AZD1222 COVID-19 vaccine. Measured with immunoSEQ multiplex PCR; TCRdb has only the in-frame clones, and not every one. The sample has 130,000 to 150,000 clones; around nine tenths are singletons. The sample consisted of peripheral blood, taken on day 0 of AZD1222 vaccination. These receptors originate from an adult in good health.

This sequence joins TRBV2 and TRBJ2-1; TRBD1 or TRBD2 may be the D gene (5 bases each). CDR1 and CDR2 from the germline V gene are SNHLY and FYNNEI. Trimming took 4 bases from V and 0 from J, leaving 16 bases between them. The CDR3 totals 17 residues. The CDR3 DNA sequence: TGTGCCAGCAGTGGACCTTGGGACCCTCTCTCCTACAATGAGCAGTTCTTC. Translation gives CASSGPWDPLSYNEQFF.

The rearrangement joins TRBV11-2 to TRBJ2-1, with D tentatively TRBD1 (6 bases). The CDR3 spans 14 residues. Trimming took off 1 base at V and 5 bases at J, with 9 bases between the two ends. The V gene's germline CDR1 is SGHAT and CDR2 FQNNGV. CDR3 coding DNA: TGTGCCAGCAGCTTAGGGGGGCACAACAATGAGCAGTTCTTC. This gives the protein CASSLGGHNNEQFF.

The chain is built from TRBV3-1 (or the pseudogene TRBV3-2) and TRBJ2-1; TRBD1 is a possible D gene (6 bases). Germline loops: CDR1 LGHDT, CDR2 YNNKEL (reference sequence). This CDR3 is 15 amino acids long. Deletions cut 1 base from V and 3 bases from J, with 10 bases between. The CDR3 here is CASSQVGQNYNEQFF. DNA of the CDR3: TGTGCCAGCAGCCAAGTAGGACAGAACTACAATGAGCAGTTCTTC.

This clone was observed a single time. This chain connects TRBV2 to TRBJ1-1; no reliable D call. The germline CDR1 and CDR2 sequences are SNHLY and FYNNEI. The CDR3 runs to 14 residues. The V and J ends lost 5 bases and 6 bases respectively, with 16 bases between them. The CDR3 DNA follows: TGTGCCAGCAGTCCATCCACCCCCGACGCTGAAGCTTTCTTT. This sequence encodes CASSPSTPDAEAFF.

The chain uses TRBV14 and TRBJ2-7, with TRBD2 as a possible D gene (6 bases). The V gene's germline CDR1 is SGHDN and CDR2 FVKESK. V lost 1 base to trimming and J lost 6 bases, with 13 bases between them. The CDR3 runs to 14 residues. The DNA of the CDR3 is TGTGCCAGCAGCCAAGTCCTCGGGAGTAGCGAGCAGTACTTC. Translation: CASSQVLGSSEQYF.

The rearrangement uses TRBV30 and TRBJ1-4, with 7 bases identical to TRBD1. There are 14 residues in the CDR3. The germline gives CDR1 GTSNPN, CDR2 SVGIG (reference sequence). V lost 7 bases, J lost 9 bases, and 14 bases stayed unmatched. The CDR3 nucleotides read TGTGCCTTCCAACCGGGACAGAGTACCCAAAAACTGTTTTTT. Its translation is CAFQPGQSTQKLFF.